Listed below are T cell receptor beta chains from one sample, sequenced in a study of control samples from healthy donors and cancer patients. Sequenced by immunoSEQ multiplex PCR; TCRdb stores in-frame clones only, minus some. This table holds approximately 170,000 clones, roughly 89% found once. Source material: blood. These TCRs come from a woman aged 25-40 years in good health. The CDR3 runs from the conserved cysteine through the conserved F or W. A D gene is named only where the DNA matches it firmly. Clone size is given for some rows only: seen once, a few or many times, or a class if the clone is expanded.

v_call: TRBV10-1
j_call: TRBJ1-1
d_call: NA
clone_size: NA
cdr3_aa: CASSIGINTEAFF
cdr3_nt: TGCGCCAGCAGTATTGGGATAAACACTGAAGCTTTCTTT

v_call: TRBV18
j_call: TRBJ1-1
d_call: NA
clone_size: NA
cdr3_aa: CASSPPQNTEAFF
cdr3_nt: TGTGCCAGCTCACCACCACAGAACACTGAAGCTTTCTTT

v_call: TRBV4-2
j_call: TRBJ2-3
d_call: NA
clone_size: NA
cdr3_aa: CASSQEYFADTQYF
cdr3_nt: TGTGCCAGCAGCCAAGAGTATTTCGCAGATACGCAGTATTTT

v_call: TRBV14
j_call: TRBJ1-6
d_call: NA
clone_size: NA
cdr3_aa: CASSHSSYNSPLHF
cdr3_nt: TGTGCCAGCAGCCACAGCTCCTATAATTCACCCCTCCACTTT

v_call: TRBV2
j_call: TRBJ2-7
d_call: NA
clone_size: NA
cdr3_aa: CASSGQDSYEQYF
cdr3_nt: TGTGCCAGCAGTGGACAGGACTCCTACGAGCAGTACTTC

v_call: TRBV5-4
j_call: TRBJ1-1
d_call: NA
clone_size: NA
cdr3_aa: CASSLGGAGNTEAFF
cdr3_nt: TGTGCCAGCAGCTTGGGGGGGGCGGGGAACACTGAAGCTTTCTTT

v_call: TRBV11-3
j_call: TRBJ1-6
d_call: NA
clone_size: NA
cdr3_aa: CASSLGSNNSPLHF
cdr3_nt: TGTGCCAGCAGCTTGGGCTCCAATAATTCACCCCTCCACTTT

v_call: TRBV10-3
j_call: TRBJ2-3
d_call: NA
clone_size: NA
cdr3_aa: CAISELDTQYF
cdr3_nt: TGTGCCATCAGTGAGTTAGATACGCAGTATTTT

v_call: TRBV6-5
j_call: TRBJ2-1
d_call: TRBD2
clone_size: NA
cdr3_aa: CASSYSVLAGNNEQFF
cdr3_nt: TGTGCCAGCAGTTACTCGGTCCTAGCGGGGAACAATGAGCAGTTCTTC

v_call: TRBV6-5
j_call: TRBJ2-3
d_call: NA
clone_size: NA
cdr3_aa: CASSYRRGPDTQYF
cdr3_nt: TGTGCCAGCAGTTACAGGAGGGGACCAGATACGCAGTATTTT

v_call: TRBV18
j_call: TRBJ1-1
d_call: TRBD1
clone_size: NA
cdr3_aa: CASSRDRNTEAFF
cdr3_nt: TGTGCCAGCTCAAGGGACAGAAACACTGAAGCTTTCTTT

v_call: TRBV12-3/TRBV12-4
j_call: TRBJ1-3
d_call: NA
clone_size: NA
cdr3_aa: CASSSTGNTIYF
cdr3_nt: TGTGCCAGCAGTTCAACAGGAAACACCATATATTTT

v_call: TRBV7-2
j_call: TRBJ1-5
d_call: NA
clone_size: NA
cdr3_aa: CASSLVRDNQPQHF
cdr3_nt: TGTGCCAGCAGCTTAGTTCGCGACAATCAGCCCCAGCATTTT

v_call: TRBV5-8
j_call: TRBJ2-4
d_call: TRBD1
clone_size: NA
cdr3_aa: CASSFRGLNIQYF
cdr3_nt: TGTGCCAGCAGCTTCAGGGGGCTAAACATTCAGTACTTC

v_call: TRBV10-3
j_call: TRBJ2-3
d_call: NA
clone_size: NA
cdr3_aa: CAISESTPYTDTQYF
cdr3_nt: TGTGCCATCAGTGAGTCAACTCCATACACAGATACGCAGTATTTT

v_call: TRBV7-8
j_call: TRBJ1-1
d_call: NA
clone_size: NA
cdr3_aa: CASSLVGGNTEAFF
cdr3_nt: TGTGCCAGCAGCTTAGTAGGGGGGAACACTGAAGCTTTCTTT

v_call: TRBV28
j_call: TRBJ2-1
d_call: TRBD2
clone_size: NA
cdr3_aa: CASSSSGRENYNEQFF
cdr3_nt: TGTGCCAGCAGTTCGAGCGGGAGGGAGAACTACAATGAGCAGTTCTTC

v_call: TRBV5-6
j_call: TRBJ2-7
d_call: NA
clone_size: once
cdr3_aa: CASSRGGAPREQYF
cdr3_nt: TGTGCCAGCAGTAGGGGGGGGGCCCCTCGCGAGCAGTACTTC

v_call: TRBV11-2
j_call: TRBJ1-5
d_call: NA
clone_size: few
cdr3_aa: CASSFNSNQPQHF
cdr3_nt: TGTGCCAGCAGCTTCAATAGCAATCAGCCCCAGCATTTT

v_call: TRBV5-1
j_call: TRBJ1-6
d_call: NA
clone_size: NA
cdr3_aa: CASSSPGPNSPLHF
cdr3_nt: TGCGCCAGCAGCTCGCCGGGACCAAATTCACCCCTCCACTTT

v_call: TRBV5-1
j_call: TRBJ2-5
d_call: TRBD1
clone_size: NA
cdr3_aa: CASSYTRDRDQETQYF
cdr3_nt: TGCGCCAGCAGCTACACCCGGGACAGAGACCAAGAGACCCAGTACTTC